Listed below are T cell receptor beta chains from one sample, sequenced in a study of cytomegalovirus exposure and HLA in healthy donors. Generated by immunoSEQ multiplex PCR, the TCRdb table keeps only in-frame clones and is missing some. The sample shows 200,000 to 300,000 clones, about 81% of them seen only once. Sequencing input: PBMCs. The receptor source for this set is a woman aged 40 to 50 in good health and CMV-seropositive. Each CDR3 is given with its conserved first and last residue. D genes are given only for firm matches. Rows may omit the clone size; those that give it use once, few, many or a size class.

d_call	v_call	clone_size	j_call	cdr3_aa	cdr3_nt
TRBD2	TRBV4-1	few	TRBJ2-1	CASSQARGRGHEQFF	TGCGCCAGCAGCCAAGCTCGCGGGAGGGGCCATGAGCAGTTCTTC
.	TRBV6-5	.	TRBJ1-1	CASRRGGGEAFF	TGTGCCAGCAGGAGGGGGGGTGGGGAAGCTTTCTTT
TRBD1	TRBV10-3	.	TRBJ2-2	CAIRPGTGGRGNTGELFF	TGTGCCATCAGGCCAGGGACAGGGGGGCGCGGGAACACCGGGGAGCTGTTTTTT
.	TRBV5-4	.	TRBJ2-3	CASSLEGPSTDTQYF	TGTGCCAGCAGCTTGGAGGGGCCAAGCACAGATACGCAGTATTTT
.	TRBV7-2	.	TRBJ1-1	CASSLNGGKEAFF	TGTGCCAGCAGCTTAAATGGGGGGAAAGAAGCTTTCTTT
TRBD2	TRBV9	.	TRBJ2-5	CASSVGVAGGGQETQYF	TGTGCCAGCAGCGTAGGGGTAGCGGGGGGTGGCCAAGAGACCCAGTACTTC
.	TRBV6-6	.	TRBJ1-2	CASSYPAGAYGYTF	TGTGCCAGCAGTTATCCGGCAGGGGCCTATGGCTACACCTTC
.	TRBV7-8	.	TRBJ2-1	CASSPPLYRAPKDEQFF	TGTGCCAGCAGCCCTCCACTTTACAGGGCCCCTAAGGATGAGCAGTTCTTC
TRBD2	TRBV4-2	few	TRBJ2-7	CASSQGASGVSYEQYF	TGTGCCAGCAGCCAAGGGGCTAGCGGGGTATCCTACGAGCAGTACTTC
.	TRBV6-5	.	TRBJ2-7	CASSSGFEQYF	TGTGCCAGCAGTTCGGGGTTCGAGCAGTACTTC
TRBD2	TRBV5-1	once	TRBJ2-3	CASSFFGGRVTDTQYF	TGCGCCAGCAGCTTTTTCGGCGGGAGGGTGACAGATACGCAGTATTTT
TRBD2	TRBV4-2	.	TRBJ2-1	CASSQVAGGDNEQFF	TGTGCCAGCAGCCAAGTAGCGGGCGGGGACAATGAGCAGTTCTTC
.	TRBV6-1	.	TRBJ1-2	CASSESLYWNRPTDGYTF	TGTGCCAGCAGTGAATCACTATACTGGAACAGGCCAACAGATGGCTACACCTTC
.	TRBV10-1	.	TRBJ1-1	CASSDPLASGNTEAFF	TGCGCCAGCAGTGACCCCCTGGCCTCAGGGAACACTGAAGCTTTCTTT
TRBD1	TRBV5-8	.	TRBJ1-5	CASGERGRSGNQPQHF	TGTGCCAGCGGGGAGAGGGGGCGAAGCGGCAATCAGCCCCAGCATTTT
.	TRBV5-4	.	TRBJ2-2	CASSLGEAGELFF	TGTGCCAGCAGCTTGGGCGAAGCCGGGGAGCTGTTTTTT
.	TRBV6-6	.	TRBJ2-7	CASSYEKGGGYEQYF	TGTGCCAGCAGTTACGAAAAGGGAGGGGGCTACGAGCAGTACTTC
.	TRBV4-1	.	TRBJ2-1	CASSIGRSFDEQFF	TGCGCCAGCTCAATAGGAAGGAGCTTTGATGAGCAGTTCTTC
.	TRBV9	.	TRBJ1-3	CASSVELRGSGNTIYF	TGTGCCAGCAGCGTAGAGTTAAGGGGCTCTGGAAACACCATATATTTT
.	TRBV4-1	.	TRBJ1-4	CASSQDTREKLFF	TGCGCCAGCAGCCAAGATACGAGAGAAAAACTGTTTTTT
.	TRBV7-3	.	TRBJ2-2	CASSEAGGELFF	TGTGCCAGCAGTGAGGCGGGGGGGGAGCTGTTTTTT
TRBD1	TRBV19	once	TRBJ1-6	CASSAWTGTYSPLHF	TGTGCCAGTAGTGCGTGGACAGGGACCTATTCACCCCTCCACTTT
.	TRBV7-2	few	TRBJ2-1	CASSPPHGPDEQFF	TGTGCCAGCAGCCCTCCCCATGGGCCGGATGAGCAGTTCTTC
.	TRBV4-1	.	TRBJ1-3	CASSQVRSSGNTIYF	TGCGCCAGCAGCCAAGTACGGAGCTCTGGAAACACCATATATTTT
.	TRBV29-1	few	TRBJ2-7	CSVETGLRPYEQYF	TGCAGCGTTGAGACAGGTCTGCGACCCTACGAGCAGTACTTC
.	TRBV18	.	TRBJ2-7	CASSPRSGGYEQYF	TGTGCCAGCTCCCCCCGGTCCGGAGGCTACGAGCAGTACTTC
TRBD2	TRBV30	few	TRBJ2-2	CAWRHLGAGGNTGELFF	TGTGCCTGGAGGCATCTCGGAGCGGGGGGGAACACCGGGGAGCTGTTTTTT
TRBD2	TRBV28	.	TRBJ2-5	CASISPFSGGTQYF	TGTGCCAGCATATCCCCTTTCTCGGGAGGGACCCAGTACTTC
.	TRBV7-9	.	TRBJ1-6	CASSRHFSQGTRIDSPLHF	TGTGCCAGCAGCCGGCACTTTTCACAGGGTACGCGTATAGATTCACCCCTCCACTTT
TRBD1	TRBV5-1	.	TRBJ1-3	CASSLEKGARGNTIYF	TGCGCCAGCAGCTTGGAAAAGGGGGCGAGAGGAAACACCATATATTTT
TRBD1	TRBV7-8	once	TRBJ1-1	CASSLQGQGGTEAFF	TGTGCCAGCAGCTTACAGGGACAGGGAGGCACTGAAGCTTTCTTT
TRBD1	TRBV7-9	.	TRBJ2-1	CASSLTGGRFDEQFF	TGTGCCAGCAGCCTGACAGGGGGGAGGTTTGATGAGCAGTTCTTC
TRBD2	TRBV23-1	.	TRBJ2-3	CATGTRRTDTQYF	TGCGCCACCGGGACTAGGCGCACCGATACGCAGTATTTT
TRBD1	TRBV27	.	TRBJ2-7	CASSNSGGTVSEQYF	TGTGCCAGCAGTAACTCAGGGGGCACGGTGAGCGAGCAGTACTTC
TRBD1	TRBV4-1	.	TRBJ2-2	CASSQDLVDRVGAGELFF	TGCGCCAGCAGCCAAGATTTGGTCGACAGGGTTGGGGCCGGGGAGCTGTTTTTT
TRBD2	TRBV27	.	TRBJ2-4	CASGSGTSKNIQYF	TGTGCCAGTGGCAGCGGGACGTCCAAAAACATTCAGTACTTC
TRBD1	TRBV27	few	TRBJ2-2	CASSLSAGGNTGELFF	TGTGCCAGCAGTTTATCGGCAGGGGGGAACACCGGGGAGCTGTTTTTT
.	TRBV4-1	.	TRBJ2-1	CASSQPPRTVDNEQFF	TGCGCCAGCAGCCAACCCCCTCGGACAGTAGACAATGAGCAGTTCTTC
TRBD1	TRBV19	once	TRBJ1-4	CASTLQGALNEKLFF	TGTGCCAGTACTCTACAGGGGGCGCTGAATGAAAAACTGTTTTTT
TRBD2	TRBV19	.	TRBJ2-1	CASSTLTSGSNEQFF	TGTGCCAGTAGTACCCTGACTAGCGGGAGCAATGAGCAGTTCTTC
TRBD1	TRBV7-6	.	TRBJ1-2	CASSLVGQGASGYTF	TGTGCCAGCAGCTTAGTGGGACAGGGGGCGAGTGGCTACACCTTC
TRBD2	TRBV5-6	.	TRBJ2-7	CASSLAGEVVQYF	TGTGCCAGCAGCCTAGCGGGAGAGGTTGTGCAGTACTTC
.	TRBV7-9	.	TRBJ1-1	CASSLVFEAFF	TGTGCCAGCAGTTTAGTTTTCGAGGCTTTCTTT
TRBD1	TRBV30	.	TRBJ1-2	CAWSILQGAVGYTF	TGTGCCTGGAGTATCTTACAGGGGGCTGTGGGCTACACCTTC
.	TRBV5-4	.	TRBJ2-1	CASSFREQGNEQFF	TGTGCCAGCAGCTTTCGGGAACAGGGTAATGAGCAGTTCTTC
.	TRBV7-2	.	TRBJ2-1	CASSRRTTPEPYNEQFF	TGTGCCAGCAGCCGGCGGACTACGCCCGAACCCTACAATGAGCAGTTCTTC
.	TRBV11-2	once	TRBJ2-7	CASSDPGDGNYEQYF	TGTGCCAGCAGCGACCCGGGGGACGGAAACTACGAGCAGTACTTC
TRBD2	TRBV7-9	.	TRBJ2-3	CASSQTSGGTDTQYF	TGTGCCAGCAGCCAGACTAGCGGGGGCACAGATACGCAGTATTTT
TRBD2	TRBV5-1	.	TRBJ2-1	CASSFEREYNEQFF	TGCGCCAGCAGCTTCGAGCGGGAATACAATGAGCAGTTCTTC
.	TRBV5-1	once	TRBJ2-5	CASSWGENQETQYF	TGCGCCAGCAGCTGGGGGGAGAACCAAGAGACCCAGTACTTC
.	TRBV19	.	TRBJ1-2	CASSSGQSTYGYTF	TGTGCCAGTAGTAGCGGACAGAGTACCTATGGCTACACCTTC
.	TRBV30	.	TRBJ1-2	CAWSARRAWHTF	TGTGCCTGGAGTGCCAGGAGGGCATGGCACACCTTC
TRBD1	TRBV10-3	.	TRBJ2-6	CAISWDSSGANVLTF	TGTGCCATCAGTTGGGACAGCTCTGGGGCCAACGTCCTGACTTTC
.	TRBV30	.	TRBJ2-7	CAWQGGPYEQYF	TGTGCCTGGCAGGGGGGTCCCTACGAGCAGTACTTC
.	TRBV5-6	.	TRBJ2-5	CASSLPGGPQETQYF	TGTGCCAGCAGCTTGCCAGGAGGTCCCCAAGAGACCCAGTACTTC
TRBD1	TRBV15	.	TRBJ1-1	CATSPQTGERNTEAFF	TGTGCCACCAGCCCGCAGACAGGGGAGCGAAACACTGAAGCTTTCTTT
.	TRBV6-1	once	TRBJ1-5	CASSIQGNQPQHF	TGTGCCAGCAGTATTCAGGGGAATCAGCCCCAGCATTTT